These 26 T cell receptor beta chains were sequenced from one sample in a study of T cells in Graves' hyperthyroidism and ophthalmopathy. RNA transcripts served as the template for amplifying TCR beta CDR3 regions. Primed by the HTBI set, a first-round RT-PCR was run on the TCR CDR3. One entry per CDR3 protein results from TCRdb running MiXCR on the multiplex PCR reads. The sample has about 600,000 distinct CDR3 sequences, 15% to 20% seen once; the top ten hold less than 3.5%. Sequenced input: blood. The receptors were sampled from a woman in her thirties or forties with Graves' ophthalmopathy.

This chain connects TRBV20-1 to TRBJ2-7; no firm D call. Trimming removed 0 bases at V and 0 bases at J, with 9 bases between. This CDR3 is 14 amino acids long. Germline CDR1 is DFQATT and CDR2 is SNEGSKA (reference sequence). The CDR3: CSARDMRTSYEQYF. Written as DNA, the CDR3 is TGCAGTGCTAGAGATATGCGGACCTCCTACGAGCAGTACTTC.

The genes are TRBV7-9 and TRBJ1-1; tentative D call: TRBD1 (6 bases). The CDR3 runs 18 residues. Germline values: CDR1 SEHNR, CDR2 FQNEAQ (reference sequence). Trimming removed 6 bases at V and 1 base at J, with 24 bases between. The CDR3 DNA reads TGTGCCAGCAGGTCTACCGTGGGGGGCGAAGGCAAGAACACTGAAGCTTTCTTT. It translates to CASRSTVGGEGKNTEAFF.

The chain uses TRBV6-1 and TRBJ1-1; 11 nucleotides align to TRBD1. The CDR3 contains 16 residues. The J segment lost 5 bases and the V segment lost 6 bases, leaving 11 bases of the junction unmatched. The V gene's germline CDR1 is MNHNS and CDR2 SASEGT. The CDR3 spells CASRLGQGASGTEAFF. The CDR3 DNA reads as TGTGCCAGCAGACTCGGACAGGGGGCGTCGGGGACTGAAGCTTTCTTT.

This clonotype was observed a handful of times. This rearrangement joins TRBV7-8 to TRBJ1-1; D ambiguous. V was cut by 0 bases and J by 7 bases, with 9 bases left in between. This CDR3 has 13 amino acids. The germline CDR1 and CDR2 sequences are SGHVS and FQNEAQ. The CDR3 DNA reads TGTGCCAGCAGCTTAGCAGGGTCGGATGAAGCTTTCTTT. This codes for CASSLAGSDEAFF.

This clonotype was seen more than once but under ten times. V and J are TRBV12-3 or TRBV12-4 and TRBJ1-4; D unresolved. The CDR3 consists of 14 residues. Trimming stripped 3 bases from V and 4 bases from J, with 9 bases between. This CDR3 is CASSFGRNNEKLFF. Here the CDR3 DNA reads TGTGCCAGCAGTTTCGGACGTAATAATGAAAAACTGTTTTTT.

The chain recombines TRBV20-1 with TRBJ2-5; TRBD2 matches 10 bases. This CDR3 is built from 15 residues. J lost 2 bases, V lost 0 bases, and 3 bases had no gene match. CDR1 is DFQATT, CDR2 SNEGSKA, per germline (reference sequence). The CDR3 DNA sequence: TGCAGTGCTAGAGACAATAGCGGGGGGCAAGAGACCCAGTACTTC. Translating gives CSARDNSGGQETQYF.

CDR3 sequence (DNA): TGTGCCAGTAGTAAGGGGCACACTGAAGCTTTCTTT. Its translation: CASSKGHTEAFF. The chain employs TRBV19 and TRBJ1-1; the D gene is possibly TRBD1 (5 bases). Germline lookup yields CDR1 LNHDA and CDR2 SQIVND (reference sequence). The V end was cut by 4 bases, the J end by 3 bases, with 6 bases between. The CDR3 runs to 12 residues.

V usage is TRBV6-5 and J usage is TRBJ2-7, with D tentatively TRBD1 or TRBD2 (5 bases each). The CDR3 is 15 residues long. The V end was cut by 2 bases, the J end by 3 bases, with 14 bases between. Germline CDR1 reads MNHEY; CDR2 reads SVGAGI. The CDR3 region has the DNA TGTGCCAGCAGTTACCCCAAGGGGAGTGGCTACGAGCAGTACTTC. Protein: CASSYPKGSGYEQYF.

The gene calls are TRBV20-1 and TRBJ1-3; 9 bases are a match to TRBD1. There are 15 residues in the CDR3. CDR1 and CDR2 from the germline V gene are DFQATT and SNEGSKA (reference sequence). Trimming removed 5 bases from V and 3 bases from J; junction bases left unmatched: 8. Here the CDR3 reads CSARKQGAGGNTIYF. As DNA, the CDR3 is TGCAGTGCTCGAAAACAGGGGGCAGGTGGAAACACCATATATTTT.

This clonotype was detected a few times. The chain is built from TRBV11-2 and TRBJ2-6; a weak D match, TRBD1 (6 bases). V was clipped by 5 bases and J by 2 bases, with 13 bases between them. The length of the CDR3 is 16 residues. In germline, CDR1 is SGHAT, CDR2 FQNNGV. The CDR3 DNA reads TGTGCCAGCAGCCTTACGACAGGACCTGGGGCCAACGTCCTGACTTTC. Its protein product is CASSLTTGPGANVLTF.

There are many counts of this clonotype. This chain joins TRBV5-1 and TRBJ1-1, with TRBD1 matching over 8 bases. The CDR3 sequence is 15 residues long. J was trimmed by 11 bases and V by 3 bases; bases with no gene match: 15. Germline V gene lookup returns CDR1 SGHRS and CDR2 YFSETQ. The CDR3 spells CASSSLREDREGAFF. DNA for the CDR3: TGCGCCAGCAGCTCCCTTCGCGAGGACAGGGAGGGCGCTTTCTTT.

This clonotype was seen ten or more times. The chain uses TRBV11-1 and TRBJ1-1, with D perhaps TRBD1 (6 bases). Per germline, CDR1 SGHAT and CDR2 FQDESV (reference sequence). CDR3 length equals 15 residues. Trimming took 5 bases from V and 4 from J, leaving 17 bases between them. The CDR3 loop is CASSRFTGLSTEAFF. The CDR3 DNA reads as TGTGCCAGCAGCCGATTTACAGGGCTGAGCACTGAAGCTTTCTTT.

This rearrangement joins TRBV6-1 to TRBJ2-7; either TRBD1 or TRBD2 may fit D (5 bases each). This CDR3 spans 12 amino acids. Germline CDR1 and CDR2: MNHNS and SASEGT. V was shortened by 6 bases and J by 7 bases, with 13 bases between the two germline ends. The CDR3 spells CASSGTWREQYF. In nucleotides, the CDR3 is TGTGCCAGCAGCGGGACGTGGCGGGAGCAGTACTTC.

This clonotype appeared many times. The chain recombines TRBV28 with TRBJ1-4, with no clear D. Germline lookup yields CDR1 MDHEN and CDR2 SYDVKM. The CDR3 covers 15 residues. V was clipped by 7 bases and J by 1 base, with 13 bases between them. CDR3 coding DNA: TGTGCCAGCACCTCTCCAGGTCGAACTAATGAAAAACTGTTTTTT. Protein product: CASTSPGRTNEKLFF. Based on the CDR3 plus reference TRBV28 and TRBJ1-4, the full variable domain is DVKVTQSSRYLVKRTGEKVFLECVQDMDHENMFWYRQDPGLGLRLIYFSYDVKMKEKGDIPEGYSVSREKKERFSLILESASTNQTSMYLCASTSPGRTNEKLFFGSGTQLSVL.

This clonotype has ten or more counts. This chain's CDR3 is CASSWSGASNTEAFF. CDR3 DNA sequence: TGCGCCAGCAGCTGGAGCGGGGCTTCGAACACTGAAGCTTTCTTT. The chain employs TRBV5-1 and TRBJ1-1, with a weak D call TRBD1 (5 bases). Germline V gene data show CDR1 as SGHRS and CDR2 as YFSETQ. V was shortened by 3 bases and J by 1 base, with 13 bases between the two germline ends. The CDR3 totals 15 residues.

This clonotype came up many times. This chain connects TRBV3-1 to TRBJ2-7; 9 bases fit TRBD2. The CDR3 contains 15 residues. Germline values: CDR1 LGHDT, CDR2 YNNKEL (reference sequence). Unmatched junction bases numbered 6, after V lost 3 bases and J lost 3 bases. The DNA of the CDR3 is TGTGCCAGCAGCCACACTAGCGGGTTATTCTACGAGCAGTACTTC. Amino acids: CASSHTSGLFYEQYF.

This clonotype was counted at least ten times. The rearrangement links TRBV20-1 to TRBJ2-1; D is tentatively TRBD1 or TRBD2 (5 bases each). Trimming removed 6 bases at V and 4 bases at J, with 13 bases between. Per germline, CDR1 DFQATT and CDR2 SNEGSKA (reference sequence). The CDR3 is made up of 13 amino acids. CDR3 sequence: CSAPTEGYNEQFF. The CDR3 nucleotides are TGCAGTGCACCTACCGAGGGGTACAATGAGCAGTTCTTC.

This clonotype was detected a few times. In DNA form, the CDR3 reads TGCAGTGCCCTTCGGGGGAGGGACCTATATAGCAATCAGCCCCAGCATTTT. Translated: CSALRGRDLYSNQPQHF. The genes are TRBV20-1 and TRBJ1-5; maybe TRBD1 (5 bases). Germline V gene data show CDR1 as DFQATT and CDR2 as SNEGSKA (reference sequence). The CDR3 is 17 amino acids. The V gene lost 6 bases and the J gene lost 0 bases, with 21 bases spanning the gap.

This clonotype was seen repeatedly, ten times or more. J is TRBJ2-3 and V is TRBV7-3; TRBD2 is a possible D gene (5 bases). This CDR3 has 13 amino acids. The V gene's germline CDR1 is SGHTA and CDR2 FQGTGA. V was shortened by 5 bases and J by 2 bases, with 8 bases between the two germline ends. CDR3 bases: TGTGCCAGCAGCGGGCGGGTCACAGATACGCAGTATTTT. Protein sequence: CASSGRVTDTQYF.

This clonotype was found many times. The chain couples TRBV3-1 to TRBJ1-2; D is undetermined. This CDR3 comprises 11 residues. Germline loops: CDR1 LGHDT, CDR2 YNNKEL (reference sequence). V shed 1 base and J shed 7 bases, with 4 bases lying between them. CDR3 protein: CASSQGSGYTF. The CDR3 DNA reads TGTGCCAGCAGCCAAGGGAGTGGCTACACCTTC. Full variable domain (remainder filled in from reference TRBV3-1 and TRBJ1-2): DTAVSQTPKYLVTQMGNDKSIKCEQNLGHDTMYWYKQDSKKFLKIMFSYNNKELIINETVPNRFSPKSPDKAHLNLHINSLELGDSAVYFCASSQGSGYTFGSGTRLTVV.

A word on this clonotype: Its ends do not fully match the called genes, so a read error is possible. The CDR3 spells CAGSLSRADSPLHF. The CDR3 bases are TGTGCCGGCAGTTTATCCAGGGCTGATTCACCCCTCCACTTT. J is TRBJ1-6 and V is TRBV27; weak D call: TRBD1 (5 bases). The CDR3 loop spans 14 amino acids. Per the germline V gene, CDR1 is MNHEY and CDR2 is SMNVEV (reference sequence).

This chain uses TRBV30 with TRBJ1-1; D unclear. This CDR3 contains 14 residues. The germline V gene encodes CDR1 GTSNPN and CDR2 SVGIG (reference sequence). The V and J ends lost 2 bases and 6 bases respectively, with 16 bases between them. The CDR3 sequence is CAWSRGWSGAEAFF. The CDR3 region has the DNA TGTGCCTGGAGTCGGGGATGGAGTGGCGCTGAAGCTTTCTTT.

At least ten counts were recorded for this clonotype. Written as DNA, the CDR3 is TGTGCCATCAGTGATCTTAGTAGGCAAGGGAAAGAGACCCAGTACTTC. This encodes CAISDLSRQGKETQYF. The rearrangement links TRBV10-3 to TRBJ2-5; D gene ambiguous. V gave up 3 bases and J gave up 3 bases, with 17 bases separating them. The germline V gene has CDR1 ENHRY and CDR2 SYGVKD. CDR3 length: 16 residues.

This clonotype was detected ten times or more. This chain connects TRBV6-1 to TRBJ2-7, with D tentatively TRBD2 (6 bases). The CDR3 sequence is 14 residues long. V lost 5 bases and J 6 bases, leaving 17 bases between the germline ends. The germline CDR1 and CDR2 sequences are MNHNS and SASEGT. The CDR3 bases are TGTGCCAGCAGTACCGACTTTAGGGGAGGCGAGCAGTACTTC. It translates to CASSTDFRGGEQYF.

This chain links TRBV6-1 with TRBJ2-2; D is unresolved. Germline CDR1 reads MNHNS; CDR2 reads SASEGT. The CDR3 is made up of 12 amino acids. V lost 10 bases and J 5 bases, leaving 11 bases between the germline ends. The CDR3: CANRLLTGELFF. For the CDR3, the DNA is TGTGCCAACCGGCTCCTAACCGGGGAGCTGTTTTTT.

This clonotype showed up just a few times. The V call is TRBV19, the J call TRBJ2-7, with D unclear. CDR1 is LNHDA, CDR2 SQIVND, per germline (reference sequence). The V and J ends lost 1 base and 2 bases respectively, with 6 bases between them. The CDR3 extends over 13 amino acids. The CDR3 DNA reads TGTGCCAGTAGTATAGCACCGGCCTACGAGCAGTACTTC. It translates to CASSIAPAYEQYF.